This paragraph covers one T cell receptor (beta chain) sequence. This clonotype was found many times. This receptor's antigen is unknown. Base qualities are not at hand, and no much larger clone is one base apart. These data originate in a study of T cells in Graves' hyperthyroidism and ophthalmopathy (dated by TCRdb to between 2018 and 2021). In terms of the full investigation: Peripheral blood samples were taken at initial diagnosis, before any treatment was given. The roughly 100 discovery patients were randomly divided into training and test sets at a 7:3 ratio. After sampling, hyperthyroidism patients received methimazole starting at 30 mg daily, and ophthalmopathy patients received high-dose intravenous methylprednisolone. To identify TCR V-J signatures that set the groups apart, the researchers used a discovery cohort of 95 to 100 patients, made up of about 44 with Graves' ophthalmopathy and 57 with stable Graves' hyperthyroidism. The paper reports TCR Vbeta CDR3 sequencing of roughly 140 peripheral blood samples: approximately 43 ophthalmopathy, about 75 hyperthyroidism and 17 progressor patients. The study also compared thyroid tissue and blood T-cell repertoires from five or six Graves' hyperthyroidism patients. An independent validation cohort of around 19 hyperthyroidism patients and approximately 15 patients who later progressed to ophthalmopathy tested prospective prediction of ophthalmopathy. What the study reported, not specific to this receptor: In validation, progression to ophthalmopathy was predicted by the model with nearly 71% sensitivity and 72% to 85% specificity, a median of roughly 6.4 months before onset. Blood samples also contained most of the expanded thyroid clonotypes (frequency above 0.001), which suggests that blood repertoires may reflect thyroid immune responses. A model built on a 13 V-J signature distinguished ophthalmopathy from stable hyperthyroidism, reaching about 89% sensitivity and about 81% specificity in cross-validation and 80%/75% in testing. No statistical method was used to fix the sample size in advance, and group allocation was not hidden from the investigators.

Graves' hyperthyroidism was defined as stable when no progression to ophthalmopathy occurred over 18 months of follow-up. Hyperthyroidism patients were newly diagnosed, had a disease duration of under 2 months, and were aged 18 to 65 years. Patients with uncontrolled infections, other autoimmune diseases, pregnancy or lactation were excluded. Clinical symptoms, serum thyroxine and TRAb, thyroid ultrasound, and orbital computed tomography formed the basis for the diagnoses. PBMCs were isolated from 7.5 to 10 ml of fresh peripheral blood by Ficoll-Paque density gradient centrifugation. Total RNA was extracted with Trizol reagent, and quality was checked on an Agilent 2100 Bioanalyzer. Including the terminal cysteine and phenylalanine, the CDR3 comprises 12 residues. Of all the DNA, just the CDR3 is kept, 36 bases in frame from base 1. Trimming removed 6 bases from V and 6 bases from J, leaving 9 bases between the germline ends.

TCR beta CDR3 regions were amplified from RNA transcripts. For the first round of RT-PCR on the TCR CDR3, the HTBI primer set was used together with the Qiagen OneStep RT-PCR kit. A second multiplex PCR round built the libraries, followed by size selection and purification. Libraries were sequenced paired-end with 100 bp reads on an Illumina HiSeq2000. The source study handled its data this way. SOAPnuke was used to process the raw data, with reads discarded if the reads contained adapters or uncalled bases, had a mean Phred below 15, or lacked an exact constant-primer or identifier match. High-quality paired reads were merged using COPE v1.2.5, and each unique nucleotide sequence was defined as a clonotype. Clonotypes were aligned to IMGT TRBV, TRBD and TRBJ reference segments using MiTCR v1.1. Analysis was restricted to V-J combinations with a frequency above 0.0001, which covered about 99% of repertoires. The TCS score was defined as the ratio of F50 (clonal expansion) to E x V (chaos), calculated using BLOSUM62-based TCRdist between CDR3 peptides within each V-J. Welch's t-statistics and random forest reduced roughly 540 V-J features to 13, which were used in a naive Bayes classifier (R e1071). TCRdb applied fastp at Q25 and MiXCR to the public reads, then kept only in-frame beta chains. Here each entry gathers all rows of one CDR3 protein and keeps the most common genes and DNA. In this record, the V and J calls reflect TCRdb's handling and not the investigators' own analysis. The table for this sample lists roughly 330,000 distinct CDR3 sequences; approximately 16% of them were counted only once. The top ten constitute approximately 35% of the sample.

The receptor chain draws on TRBV12-3 or TRBV12-4 and TRBJ2-1; the D gene cannot be named for sure. The sequence was collected from a man between 25 and 39 years old with Graves' hyperthyroidism. The sequencing input was blood. The CDR3 corresponds to CASSRRINEQFF. The sequenced DNA is TGTGCCAGCAGCAGGCGTATCAATGAGCAGTTCTTC.